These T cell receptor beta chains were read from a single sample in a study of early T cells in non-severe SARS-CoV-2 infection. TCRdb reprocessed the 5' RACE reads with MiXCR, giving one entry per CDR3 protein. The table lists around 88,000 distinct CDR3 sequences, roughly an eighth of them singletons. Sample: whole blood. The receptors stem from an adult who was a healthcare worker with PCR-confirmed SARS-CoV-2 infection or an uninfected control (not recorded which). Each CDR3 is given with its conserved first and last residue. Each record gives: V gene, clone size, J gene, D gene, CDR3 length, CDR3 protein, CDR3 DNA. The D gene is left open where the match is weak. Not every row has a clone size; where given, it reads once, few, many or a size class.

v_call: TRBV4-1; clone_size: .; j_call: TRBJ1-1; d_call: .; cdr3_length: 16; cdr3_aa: CASSQAPQAWNTEAFF; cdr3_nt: TGCGCCAGCAGCCAAGCCCCACAGGCCTGGAACACTGAAGCTTTCTTT
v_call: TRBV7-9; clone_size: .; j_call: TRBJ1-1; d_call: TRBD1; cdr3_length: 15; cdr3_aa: CASSSIYRGNTEAFF; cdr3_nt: TGTGCCAGCAGCTCCATATACAGGGGAAACACTGAAGCTTTCTTT
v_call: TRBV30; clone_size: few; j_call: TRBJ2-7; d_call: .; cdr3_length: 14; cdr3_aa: CAWSRRGVLYEQYF; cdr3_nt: TGTGCCTGGAGTAGGAGGGGGGTCTTATACGAGCAGTACTTC
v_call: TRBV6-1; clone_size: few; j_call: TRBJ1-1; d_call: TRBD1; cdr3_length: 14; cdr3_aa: CASKGRTGMGEAFF; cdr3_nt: TGTGCCAGCAAGGGCCGGACAGGGATGGGTGAAGCTTTCTTT
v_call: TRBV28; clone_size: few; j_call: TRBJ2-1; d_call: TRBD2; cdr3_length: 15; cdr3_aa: CASRVREGYLNEQFF; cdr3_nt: TGTGCCAGCCGGGTGCGGGAGGGTTATCTCAATGAGCAGTTCTTC
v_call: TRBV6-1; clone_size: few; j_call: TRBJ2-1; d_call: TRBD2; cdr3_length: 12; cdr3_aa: CASLAGKNEQFF; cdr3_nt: TGTGCCAGCCTAGCGGGAAAGAATGAGCAGTTCTTC
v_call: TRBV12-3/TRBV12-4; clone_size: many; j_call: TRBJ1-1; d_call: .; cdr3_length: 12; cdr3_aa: CASRTEPTEAFF; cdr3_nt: TGTGCCAGCAGGACAGAGCCCACTGAAGCTTTCTTT
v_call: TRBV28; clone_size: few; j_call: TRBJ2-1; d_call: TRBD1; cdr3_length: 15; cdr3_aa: CASSLPGQGNNEQFF; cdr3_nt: TGTGCCAGCAGTTTACCTGGACAGGGAAACAATGAGCAGTTCTTC
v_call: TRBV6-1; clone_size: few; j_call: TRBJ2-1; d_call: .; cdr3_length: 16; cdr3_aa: CASSEAGRSEYNEQFF; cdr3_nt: TGTGCCAGCAGTGAAGCCGGAAGGAGCGAGTACAATGAGCAGTTCTTC
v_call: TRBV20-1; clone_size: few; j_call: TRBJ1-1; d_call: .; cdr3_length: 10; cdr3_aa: CSANKPEAFF; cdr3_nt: TGCAGTGCTAATAAGCCTGAAGCTTTCTTT
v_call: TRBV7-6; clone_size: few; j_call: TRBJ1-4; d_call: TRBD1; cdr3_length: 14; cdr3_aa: CALQRPGGSEKLFF; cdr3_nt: TGTGCCCTCCAACGACCAGGGGGGAGTGAAAAACTGTTTTTT
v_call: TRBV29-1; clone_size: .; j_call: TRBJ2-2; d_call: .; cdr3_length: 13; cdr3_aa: CSVVLGATGELFF; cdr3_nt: TGCAGCGTTGTTCTGGGGGCAACCGGGGAGCTGTTTTTT
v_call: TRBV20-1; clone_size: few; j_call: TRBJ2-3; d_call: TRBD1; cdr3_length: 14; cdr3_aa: CSAPQGGLTDTQYF; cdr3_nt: TGCAGTGCTCCACAGGGGGGCCTTACAGATACGCAGTATTTT
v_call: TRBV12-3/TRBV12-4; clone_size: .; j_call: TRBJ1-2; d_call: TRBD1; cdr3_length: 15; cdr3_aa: CASSFSSSQGEGYTF; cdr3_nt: TGTGCCAGCAGTTTCTCCTCCTCTCAGGGGGAAGGCTACACCTTC
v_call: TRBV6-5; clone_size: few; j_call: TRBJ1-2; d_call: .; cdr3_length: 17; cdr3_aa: CASSYSPQWRARGGYTF; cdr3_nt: TGTGCCAGCAGTTACTCACCGCAGTGGCGGGCCAGGGGTGGCTACACCTTC
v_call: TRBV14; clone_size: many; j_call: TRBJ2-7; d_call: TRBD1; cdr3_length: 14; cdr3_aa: CASSQNRGQNEQYF; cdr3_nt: TGTGCCAGCAGCCAAAACAGGGGGCAGAACGAGCAGTACTTC
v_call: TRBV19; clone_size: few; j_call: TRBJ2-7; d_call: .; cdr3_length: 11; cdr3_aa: CASSIWDEQYF; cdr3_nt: TGTGCCAGTAGTATCTGGGACGAGCAGTACTTC
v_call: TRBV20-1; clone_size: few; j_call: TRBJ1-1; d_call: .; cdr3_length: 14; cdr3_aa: CSARDPPDGTEAFF; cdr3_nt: TGCAGTGCTAGAGATCCCCCGGACGGCACTGAAGCTTTCTTT
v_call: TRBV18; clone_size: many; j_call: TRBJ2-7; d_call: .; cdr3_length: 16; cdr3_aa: CASSPYGTGATYEQYF; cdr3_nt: TGTGCCAGCTCACCGTATGGGACGGGCGCCACCTACGAGCAGTACTTC
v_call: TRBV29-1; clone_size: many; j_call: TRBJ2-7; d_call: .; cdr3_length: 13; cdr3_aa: CSVVKGSSYEQYF; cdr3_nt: TGCAGCGTTGTGAAGGGGAGCTCCTACGAGCAGTACTTC
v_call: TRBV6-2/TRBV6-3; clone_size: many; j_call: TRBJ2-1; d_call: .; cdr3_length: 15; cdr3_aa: CASSYRGGTGNEQFF; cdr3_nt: TGTGCCAGCAGTTACAGGGGGGGAACGGGCAATGAGCAGTTCTTC
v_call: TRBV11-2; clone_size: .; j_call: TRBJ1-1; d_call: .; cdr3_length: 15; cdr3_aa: CASSSHQGANTEAFF; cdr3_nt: TGTGCCAGCAGCTCTCACCAGGGAGCCAACACTGAAGCTTTCTTT
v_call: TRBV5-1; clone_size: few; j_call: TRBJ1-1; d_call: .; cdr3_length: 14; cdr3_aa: CASSLPGPNTEAFF; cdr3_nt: TGCGCCAGCAGCCTCCCGGGTCCGAACACTGAAGCTTTCTTT
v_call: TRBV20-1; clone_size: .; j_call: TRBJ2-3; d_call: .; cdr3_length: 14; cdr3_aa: CSATDSHRTDTQYF; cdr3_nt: TGCAGTGCCACAGACTCACATCGCACAGATACGCAGTATTTT
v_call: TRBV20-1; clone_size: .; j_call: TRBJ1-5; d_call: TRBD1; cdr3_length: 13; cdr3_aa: CSAWDSADQPQHF; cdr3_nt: TGCAGTGCCTGGGACAGTGCCGATCAGCCCCAGCATTTT
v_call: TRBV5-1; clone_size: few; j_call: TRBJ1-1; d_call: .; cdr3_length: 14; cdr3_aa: CASSWTPENTEAFF; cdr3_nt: TGCGCCAGCAGCTGGACCCCGGAGAACACTGAAGCTTTCTTT
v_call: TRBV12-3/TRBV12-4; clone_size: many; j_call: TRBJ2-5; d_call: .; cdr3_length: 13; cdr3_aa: CASSLDAWETQYF; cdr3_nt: TGTGCCAGCAGCCTCGACGCCTGGGAGACCCAGTACTTC
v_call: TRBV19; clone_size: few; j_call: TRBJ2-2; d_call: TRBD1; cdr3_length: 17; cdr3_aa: CASSTILDRGRTGELFF; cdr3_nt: TGTGCCAGTAGTACAATCTTGGACAGGGGACGGACCGGGGAGCTGTTTTTT
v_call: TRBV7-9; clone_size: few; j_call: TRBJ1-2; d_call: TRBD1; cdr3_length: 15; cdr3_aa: CASSFPGTATYGYTF; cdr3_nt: TGTGCCAGCAGCTTCCCCGGGACAGCGACGTATGGCTACACCTTC
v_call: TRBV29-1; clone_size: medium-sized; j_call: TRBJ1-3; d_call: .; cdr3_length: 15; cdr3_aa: CSVVDSLHSGNTIYF; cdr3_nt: TGCAGCGTTGTGGACAGCCTCCACTCTGGAAACACCATATATTTT
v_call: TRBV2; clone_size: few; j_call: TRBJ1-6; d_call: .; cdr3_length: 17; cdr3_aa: CASSQMYSITYNSPLHF; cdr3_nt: TGTGCCAGCAGTCAGATGTACAGCATCACCTATAATTCACCCCTCCACTTT
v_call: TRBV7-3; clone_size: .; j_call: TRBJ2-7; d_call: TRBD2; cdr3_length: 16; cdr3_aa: CASSLTPSGISYEQYF; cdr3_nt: TGTGCCAGCAGCTTAACCCCTAGCGGGATATCCTACGAGCAGTACTTC
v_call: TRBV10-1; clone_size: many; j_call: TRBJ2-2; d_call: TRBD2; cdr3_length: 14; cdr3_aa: CASFPSGRPGELFF; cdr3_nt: TGCGCCAGCTTCCCTAGCGGGAGACCTGGGGAGCTGTTTTTT
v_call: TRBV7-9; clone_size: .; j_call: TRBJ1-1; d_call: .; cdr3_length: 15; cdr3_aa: CASRLVPNRNTEAFF; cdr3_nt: TGTGCCAGCAGGCTCGTCCCAAATCGGAACACTGAAGCTTTCTTT
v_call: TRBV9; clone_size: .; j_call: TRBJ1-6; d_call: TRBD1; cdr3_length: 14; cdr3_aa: CASSVETGYSPLHF; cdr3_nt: TGTGCCAGCAGCGTGGAGACAGGGTACTCACCCCTCCACTTT
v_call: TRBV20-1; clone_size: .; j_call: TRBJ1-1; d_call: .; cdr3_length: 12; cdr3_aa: CSAPTMNTEAFF; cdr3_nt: TGCAGTGCCCCGACAATGAACACTGAAGCTTTCTTT
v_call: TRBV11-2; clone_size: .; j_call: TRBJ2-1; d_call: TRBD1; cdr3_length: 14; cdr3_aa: CASSPPGEQGAKFF; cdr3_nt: TGTGCCAGCAGCCCCCCAGGGGAACAGGGGGCTAAGTTCTTC
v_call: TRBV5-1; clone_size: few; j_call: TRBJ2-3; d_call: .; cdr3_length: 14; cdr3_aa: CASRRSGLPDTQYF; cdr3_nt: TGCGCCAGCCGGAGATCCGGCTTGCCAGATACGCAGTATTTT
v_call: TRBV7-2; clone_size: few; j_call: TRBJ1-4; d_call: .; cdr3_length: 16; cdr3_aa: CASSPRRGGNNEKLFF; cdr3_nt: TGTGCCAGCAGCCCCAGGAGGGGCGGAAATAATGAAAAACTGTTTTTT
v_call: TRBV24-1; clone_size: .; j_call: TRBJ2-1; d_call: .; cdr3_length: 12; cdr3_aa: CATSVRGYEQFF; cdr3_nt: TGTGCCACCTCGGTCCGGGGTTATGAGCAGTTCTTC
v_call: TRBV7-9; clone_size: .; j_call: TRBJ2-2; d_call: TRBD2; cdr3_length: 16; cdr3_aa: CASSLVLAGEPRELFF; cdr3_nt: TGTGCCAGCAGCTTAGTGCTAGCGGGAGAGCCCCGGGAGCTGTTTTTT
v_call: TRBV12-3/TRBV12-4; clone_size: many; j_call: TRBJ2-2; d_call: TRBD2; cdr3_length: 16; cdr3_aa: CASSLPSGRNTGELFF; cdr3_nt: TGTGCCAGCAGTTTACCTAGCGGGAGAAATACCGGGGAGCTGTTTTTT
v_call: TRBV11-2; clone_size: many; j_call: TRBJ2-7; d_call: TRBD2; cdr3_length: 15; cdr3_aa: CASSQEVSGAYEQYF; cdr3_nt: TGTGCCAGCAGCCAAGAAGTTAGCGGGGCCTACGAGCAGTACTTC
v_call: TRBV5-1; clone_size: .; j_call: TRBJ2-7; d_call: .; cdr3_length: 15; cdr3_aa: CASSKRPIGDDEQYF; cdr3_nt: TGCGCCAGCAGCAAAAGACCAATCGGGGATGACGAGCAGTACTTC
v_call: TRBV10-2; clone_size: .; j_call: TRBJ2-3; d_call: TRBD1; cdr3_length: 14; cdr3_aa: CASKTGGSTDTQYF; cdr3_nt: TGCGCCAGCAAAACAGGGGGAAGCACAGATACGCAGTATTTT
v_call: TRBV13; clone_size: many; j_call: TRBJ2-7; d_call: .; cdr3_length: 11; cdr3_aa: CASSFVYEQYF; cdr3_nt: TGTGCCAGCAGCTTCGTCTACGAGCAGTACTTC
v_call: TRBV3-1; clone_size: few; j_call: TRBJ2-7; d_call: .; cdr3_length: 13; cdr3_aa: CASSHPVTYEQYF; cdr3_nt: TGTGCCAGCAGCCACCCCGTTACGTACGAGCAGTACTTC
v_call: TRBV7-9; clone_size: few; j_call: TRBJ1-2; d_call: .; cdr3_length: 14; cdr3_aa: CASSLSANDYGYTF; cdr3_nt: TGTGCCAGCAGCTTAAGCGCCAACGATTATGGCTACACCTTC
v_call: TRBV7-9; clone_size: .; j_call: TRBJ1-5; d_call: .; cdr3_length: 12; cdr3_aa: CASGLINQPQHF; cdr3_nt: TGTGCCAGCGGTCTAATCAATCAGCCCCAGCATTTT
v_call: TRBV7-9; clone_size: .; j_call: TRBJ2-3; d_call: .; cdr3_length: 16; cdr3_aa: CASSHAFGGESDTQYF; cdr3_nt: TGTGCCAGCAGCCACGCGTTCGGGGGCGAGTCAGATACGCAGTATTTT
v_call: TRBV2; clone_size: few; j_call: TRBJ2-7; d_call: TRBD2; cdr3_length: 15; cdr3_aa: CASSDGGVASYEQYF; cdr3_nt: TGTGCCAGCAGTGATGGGGGGGTTGCCTCCTACGAGCAGTACTTC
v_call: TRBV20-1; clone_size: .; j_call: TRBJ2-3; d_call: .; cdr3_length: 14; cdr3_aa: CSARAVTSTDTQYF; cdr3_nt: TGCAGTGCTAGAGCCGTCACTAGCACAGATACGCAGTATTTT
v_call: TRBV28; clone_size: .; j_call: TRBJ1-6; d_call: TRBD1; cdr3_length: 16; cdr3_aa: CASLGDRNSYNSPLHF; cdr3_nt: TGTGCCAGCTTGGGGGACAGGAACTCCTATAATTCACCCCTCCACTTT
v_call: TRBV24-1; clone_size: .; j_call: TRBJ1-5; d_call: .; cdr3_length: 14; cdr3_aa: CATAHSQPNQPQHF; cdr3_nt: TGTGCCACCGCTCACTCCCAACCCAATCAGCCCCAGCATTTT
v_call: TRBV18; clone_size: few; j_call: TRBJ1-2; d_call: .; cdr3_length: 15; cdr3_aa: CASSPGQDPNYGYTF; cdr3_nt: TGTGCCAGCTCACCAGGTCAGGACCCTAACTATGGCTACACCTTC
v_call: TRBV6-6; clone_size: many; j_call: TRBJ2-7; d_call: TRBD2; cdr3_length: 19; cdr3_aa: CASSGTGTSGRAGPGEQYF; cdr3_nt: TGTGCCAGCAGTGGAACCGGGACTAGCGGGAGGGCCGGTCCGGGGGAGCAGTACTTC